This TCR beta chain derives from a study of response to subunit inactivated influenza vaccine. TCRdb fed the RT-PCR reads into MiXCR, producing one record per CDR3 protein. The sample consists of 500,000 or so distinct CDR3 sequences, approximately 11% of them appearing once. This CDR3 is built from 13 residues. Germline CDR1 SGHAT, CDR2 FQNNGV. With 5 bases removed from V and 5 bases from J, the gap between germline ends came to 9 bases. Study-wide results and caveats: There was a suggestion from the authors that each seasonal influenza vaccination recruits few new T cells.

In its sample, this clonotype was seen a few times. Its antigen is not known. The source of this sequence is a man in his fifties or sixties who received an inactivated influenza vaccine. The specimen was PBMCs from blood, collected 40 to 50 days after vaccination. The rearrangement joins TRBV11-2 to TRBJ2-2; a possible D gene is TRBD1 (5 bases). The CDR3: CASSLRVTGELFF. CDR3 nucleotides: TGTGCCAGCAGCCTCAGGGTAACCGGGGAGCTGTTTTTT.